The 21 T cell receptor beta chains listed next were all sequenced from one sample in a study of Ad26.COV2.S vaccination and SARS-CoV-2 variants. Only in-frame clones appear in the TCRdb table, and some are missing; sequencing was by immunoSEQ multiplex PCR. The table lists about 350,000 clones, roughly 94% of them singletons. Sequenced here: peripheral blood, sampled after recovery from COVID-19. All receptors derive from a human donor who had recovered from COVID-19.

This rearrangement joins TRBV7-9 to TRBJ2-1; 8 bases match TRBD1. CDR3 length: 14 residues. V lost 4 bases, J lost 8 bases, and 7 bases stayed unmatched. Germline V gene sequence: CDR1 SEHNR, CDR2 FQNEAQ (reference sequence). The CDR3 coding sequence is TGTGCCAGCAGCTCCGGACAGGGCGGGCATGAGCAGTTCTTC. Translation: CASSSGQGGHEQFF.

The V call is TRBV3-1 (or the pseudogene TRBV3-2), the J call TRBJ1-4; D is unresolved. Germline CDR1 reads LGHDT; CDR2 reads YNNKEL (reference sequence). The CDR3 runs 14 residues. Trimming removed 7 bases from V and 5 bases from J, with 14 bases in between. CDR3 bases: TGTGCCAGCACCTTTAGACACGACAATGAAAAACTGTTTTTT. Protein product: CASTFRHDNEKLFF.

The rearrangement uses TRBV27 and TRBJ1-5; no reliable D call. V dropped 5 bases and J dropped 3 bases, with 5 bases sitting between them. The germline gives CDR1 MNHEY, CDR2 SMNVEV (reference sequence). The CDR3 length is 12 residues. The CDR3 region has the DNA TGTGCCAGCAGTCGAAACAATCAGCCCCAGCATTTT. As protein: CASSRNNQPQHF.

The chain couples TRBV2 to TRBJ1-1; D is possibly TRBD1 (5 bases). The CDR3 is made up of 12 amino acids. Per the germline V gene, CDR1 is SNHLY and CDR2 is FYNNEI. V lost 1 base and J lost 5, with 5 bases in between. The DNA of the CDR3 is TGTGCCAGCAGTGAAGGGGGGACTGAAGCTTTCTTT. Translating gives CASSEGGTEAFF. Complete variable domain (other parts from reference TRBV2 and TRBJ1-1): EPEVTQTPSHQVTQMGQEVILRCVPISNHLYFYWYRQILGQKVEFLVSFYNNEISEKSEIFDDQFSVERPDGSNFTLKIRSTKLEDSAMYFCASSEGGTEAFFGQGTRLTVV.

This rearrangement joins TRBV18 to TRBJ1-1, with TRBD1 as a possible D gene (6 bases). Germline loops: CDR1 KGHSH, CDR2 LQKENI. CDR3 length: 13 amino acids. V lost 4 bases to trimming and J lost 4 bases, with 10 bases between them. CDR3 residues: CASSLGGLTEAFF. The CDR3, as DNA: TGTGCCAGCTCACTGGGGGGGCTCACTGAAGCTTTCTTT.

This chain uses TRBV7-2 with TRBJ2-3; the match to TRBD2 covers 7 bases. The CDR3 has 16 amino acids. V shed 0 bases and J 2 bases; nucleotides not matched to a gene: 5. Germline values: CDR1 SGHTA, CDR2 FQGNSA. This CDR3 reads CASSLAKAGNTDTQYF. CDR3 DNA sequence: TGTGCCAGCAGCTTAGCGAAAGCGGGGAACACAGATACGCAGTATTTT. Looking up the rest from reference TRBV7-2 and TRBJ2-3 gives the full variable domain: GAGVSQSPSNKVTEKGKDVELRCDPISGHTALYWYRQSLGQGLEFLIYFQGNSAPDKSGLPSDRFSAERTGGSVSTLTIQRTQQEDSAVYLCASSLAKAGNTDTQYFGPGTRLTVL.

In DNA, the CDR3 is TGTGCCAGCAGTTACTCGCGGCTGGGCAATCAGCCCCAGCATTTT. Amino acid sequence: CASSYSRLGNQPQHF. The gene calls are TRBV6-5 and TRBJ1-5; no definite D call. V dropped 0 bases and J dropped 2 bases, with 8 bases sitting between them. The CDR3 has 15 amino acids. CDR1 is MNHEY, CDR2 SVGAGI, per germline.

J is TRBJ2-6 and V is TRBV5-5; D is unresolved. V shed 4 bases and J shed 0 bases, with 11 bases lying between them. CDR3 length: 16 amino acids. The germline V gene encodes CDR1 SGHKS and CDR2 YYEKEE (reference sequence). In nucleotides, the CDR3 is TGTGCCAGCAGCGGATCAACCCTCTCTGGGGCCAACGTCCTGACTTTC. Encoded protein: CASSGSTLSGANVLTF.

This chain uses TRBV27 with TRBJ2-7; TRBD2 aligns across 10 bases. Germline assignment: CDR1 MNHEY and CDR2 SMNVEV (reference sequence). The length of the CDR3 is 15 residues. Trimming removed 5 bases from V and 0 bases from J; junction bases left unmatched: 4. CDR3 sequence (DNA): TGTGCCAGCAGTCAAAGCGGGGGGGTCTCCTACGAGCAGTACTTC. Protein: CASSQSGGVSYEQYF.

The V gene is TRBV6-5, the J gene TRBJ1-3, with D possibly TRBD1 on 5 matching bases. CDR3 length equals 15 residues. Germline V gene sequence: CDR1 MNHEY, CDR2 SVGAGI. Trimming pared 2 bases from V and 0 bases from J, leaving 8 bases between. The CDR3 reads CASSYRGPSGNTIYF. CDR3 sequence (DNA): TGTGCCAGCAGTTACAGGGGACCCTCTGGAAACACCATATATTTT.

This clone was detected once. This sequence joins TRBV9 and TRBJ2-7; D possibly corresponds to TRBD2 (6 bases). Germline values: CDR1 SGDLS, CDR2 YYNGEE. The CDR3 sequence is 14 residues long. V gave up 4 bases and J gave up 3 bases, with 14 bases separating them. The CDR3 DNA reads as TGTGCCAGCAGCCCCCGCCAGGGACTCTACGAGCAGTACTTC. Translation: CASSPRQGLYEQYF.

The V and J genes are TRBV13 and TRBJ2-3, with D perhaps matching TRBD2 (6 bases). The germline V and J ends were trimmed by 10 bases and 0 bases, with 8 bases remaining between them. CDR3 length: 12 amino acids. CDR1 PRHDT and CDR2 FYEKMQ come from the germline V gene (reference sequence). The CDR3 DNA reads TGTGCCACGGGGACTAGCACAGATACGCAGTATTTT. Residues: CATGTSTDTQYF.

Here the CDR3 reads CASSEAGKNPYEQYF. CDR3 nucleotide sequence: TGTGCCAGCAGTGAAGCGGGCAAGAACCCCTACGAGCAGTACTTC. The chain carries TRBV2 and TRBJ2-7; D gene unclear. Germline V gene sequence: CDR1 SNHLY, CDR2 FYNNEI. CDR3 length: 15 residues. Trimming left V 0 bases short and J 2 bases short, with 11 bases between.

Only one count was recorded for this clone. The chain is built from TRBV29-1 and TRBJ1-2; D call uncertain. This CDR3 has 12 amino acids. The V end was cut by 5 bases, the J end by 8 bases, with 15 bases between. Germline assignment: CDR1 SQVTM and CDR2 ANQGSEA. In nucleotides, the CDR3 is TGCAGCGTTCGAGGAGGATCTAGGGGCTACACCTTC. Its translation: CSVRGGSRGYTF. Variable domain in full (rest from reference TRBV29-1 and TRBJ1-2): SAVISQKPSRDICQRGTSLTIQCQVDSQVTMMFWYRQQPGQSLTLIATANQGSEATYESGFVIDKFPISRPNLTFSTLTVSNMSPEDSSIYLCSVRGGSRGYTFGSGTRLTVV.

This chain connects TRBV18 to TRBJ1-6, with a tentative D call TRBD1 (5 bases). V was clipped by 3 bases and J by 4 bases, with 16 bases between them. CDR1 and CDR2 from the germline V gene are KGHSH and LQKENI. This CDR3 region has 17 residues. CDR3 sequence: CASSPPGLTGYNSPLHF. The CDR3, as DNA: TGTGCCAGCTCACCGCCGGGGTTAACAGGTTATAATTCACCCCTCCACTTT.

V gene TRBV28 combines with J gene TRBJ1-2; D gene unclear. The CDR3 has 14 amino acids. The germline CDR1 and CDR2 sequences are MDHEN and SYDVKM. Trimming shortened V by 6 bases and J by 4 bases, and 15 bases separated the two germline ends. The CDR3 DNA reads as TGTGCCAGCAGCCCGACGGACCCTAGCTATGGCTACACCTTC. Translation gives CASSPTDPSYGYTF.

The CDR3 loop reads CASSLNEAGMRNIQYF. The DNA of the CDR3 is TGTGCCAGCAGCTTGAATGAGGCGGGGATGAGAAACATTCAGTACTTC. V gene TRBV5-6 combines with J gene TRBJ2-4; maybe TRBD2 (6 bases). In germline, CDR1 is SGHDT, CDR2 YYEEEE. There are 16 residues in the CDR3. Trimming took off 1 base at V and 6 bases at J, with 17 bases between the two ends.

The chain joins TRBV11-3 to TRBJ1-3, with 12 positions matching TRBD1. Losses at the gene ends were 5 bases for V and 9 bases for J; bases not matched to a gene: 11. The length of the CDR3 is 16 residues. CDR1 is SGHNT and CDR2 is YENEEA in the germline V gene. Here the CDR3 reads CASSTGQGASSGTIYF. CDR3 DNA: TGTGCCAGCAGCACGGGACAGGGGGCATCCTCAGGCACCATATATTTT.

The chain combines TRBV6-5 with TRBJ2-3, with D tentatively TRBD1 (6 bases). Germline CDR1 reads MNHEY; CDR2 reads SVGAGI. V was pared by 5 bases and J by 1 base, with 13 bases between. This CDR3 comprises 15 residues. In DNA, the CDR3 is TGTGCCAGCAGTCGTCGACAGGCGGGCACAGATACGCAGTATTTT. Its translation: CASSRRQAGTDTQYF.

CDR3 loop: CASSVGPPKTYNEQFF. The CDR3 DNA reads as TGTGCCAGCAGCGTAGGGCCCCCCAAAACCTACAATGAGCAGTTCTTC. This rearrangement joins TRBV9 to TRBJ2-1; D unresolved. Germline V CDR1 and CDR2: SGDLS, YYNGEE. This CDR3 is built from 16 residues. Trimming took off 0 bases at V and 2 bases at J, with 12 bases between the two ends.

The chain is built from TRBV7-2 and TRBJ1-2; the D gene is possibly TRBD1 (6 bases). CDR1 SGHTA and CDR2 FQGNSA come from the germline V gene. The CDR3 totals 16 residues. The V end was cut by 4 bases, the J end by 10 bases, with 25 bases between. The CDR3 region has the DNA TGTGCCAGCAGCTCCAGCGTTGGGGGCCGCCGGATGGTCTACACCTTC. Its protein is CASSSSVGGRRMVYTF.